The 27 T cell receptor beta chains in this list originate from one sample, sequenced in a study of cytomegalovirus exposure and HLA in healthy donors. Measured with immunoSEQ multiplex PCR; TCRdb has only the in-frame clones, and not every one. The data show about 150,000 clones, around 83% seen once. Sequenced sample: PBMCs. These receptors were collected from a human donor in good health.

V is TRBV21-1 and J is TRBJ2-1; TRBD1, the table's D call, was not compared with the DNA. TRBV21-1 is a documented pseudogene. CDR3 length: 14 residues. The CDR3 sequence is CASSYWTGVREQFF. CDR3 sequence (DNA): TGTGCCAGCAGCTACTGGACAGGGGTCCGTGAGCAGTTCTTC.

V usage is TRBV27 and J usage is TRBJ2-6; possibly TRBD2 for D (6 bases). The germline V and J ends were trimmed by 0 bases and 0 bases, with 21 bases remaining between them. CDR3 size: 21 residues. Germline V gene data show CDR1 as MNHEY and CDR2 as SMNVEV (reference sequence). CDR3 protein: CASSLSYTKAGTLSGANVLTF. The CDR3 nucleotides are TGTGCCAGCAGTTTATCCTATACCAAGGCAGGGACTCTCTCTGGGGCCAACGTCCTGACTTTC.

This chain links TRBV11-3 with TRBJ2-3; D is perhaps TRBD1 (6 bases). V lost 1 base and J 6 bases, leaving 20 bases between the germline ends. Germline V gene data show CDR1 as SGHNT and CDR2 as YENEEA. This CDR3 contains 17 residues. In DNA, the CDR3 is TGTGCCAGCAGCTTAGGTGTGGCCCGACAGGCCCCCGATACGCAGTATTTT. Its protein product is CASSLGVARQAPDTQYF.

This clone has a handful of counts. CDR3 sequence: CASRGAVRDEQYF. CDR3 nucleotide sequence: TGTGCCAGCAGGGGGGCTGTGCGGGACGAGCAGTACTTC. V is TRBV6-5 and J is TRBJ2-7, with TRBD1 as a possible D gene (6 bases). Per germline, CDR1 MNHEY and CDR2 SVGAGI. Trimming removed 6 bases from V and 5 bases from J, with 14 bases in between. The length of the CDR3 is 13 residues.

The chain couples TRBV18 to TRBJ1-5, with 8 bases fitting TRBD1. This CDR3 spans 15 amino acids. The germline V gene encodes CDR1 KGHSH and CDR2 LQKENI. V gave up 5 bases and J gave up 4 bases; unmatched junction bases: 7. For the CDR3, the DNA is TGTGCCAGCTCAACGACAGGGGTCGGGAATCAGCCCCAGCATTTT. Residues: CASSTTGVGNQPQHF.

The rearrangement uses TRBV6-1 and TRBJ1-1; the match to TRBD1 covers 10 bases. CDR3 size: 14 residues. The junction had 5 bases not matched to a gene; V was cut back by 4 bases and J by 6 bases. The germline gives CDR1 MNHNS, CDR2 SASEGT. CDR3 bases: TGTGCCAGCAGTGCCCGACAGGGGGCCTCTGAAGCTTTCTTT. Protein: CASSARQGASEAFF.

The chain recombines TRBV6-6 with TRBJ1-3; 7 positions match TRBD1. CDR3 length: 14 residues. Germline V gene data show CDR1 as MNHNY and CDR2 as SVGAGI (reference sequence). The V segment lost 7 bases and the J segment 2 bases; nucleotides outside the gene matches: 5. The CDR3 region has the DNA TGTGCCAGCACTGGGACAGACACTGGAAACACCATATATTTT. This encodes CASTGTDTGNTIYF.

The gene calls are TRBV5-1 and TRBJ2-7; D ambiguous. CDR3 length equals 13 residues. V was pared by 1 base and J by 0 bases, with 5 bases between. Germline CDR1 is SGHRS and CDR2 is YFSETQ. This CDR3 reads CASSLRVSYEQYF. The CDR3 DNA sequence: TGCGCCAGCAGCTTGCGGGTCTCCTACGAGCAGTACTTC.

The rearrangement uses TRBV12-5 and TRBJ2-3, with D possibly TRBD2 on 6 matching bases. Trimming stripped 8 bases from V and 9 bases from J, with 21 bases between. The CDR3 totals 14 residues. Germline V gives CDR1 LGHNT, CDR2 FRNRAP. CDR3 region: CASNDVGGKNTQYF. In DNA, the CDR3 is TGTGCTAGTAACGATGTTGGGGGGAAGAACACGCAGTATTTT.

This chain joins TRBV7-2 and TRBJ1-2; 10 nucleotides agree with TRBD1. V lost 4 bases to trimming and J lost 6 bases; unmatched junction nucleotides: 2. CDR1 and CDR2 from the germline V gene are SGHTA and FQGNSA. The CDR3 is 13 amino acids. The CDR3 region is CASSWDRGDGYTF. CDR3 in DNA: TGTGCCAGCAGCTGGGACAGGGGAGATGGCTACACCTTC.

This clone was seen only once. The chain couples TRBV28 to TRBJ2-7, with D hard to call. This CDR3 is 14 amino acids long. V lost 4 bases to trimming and J lost 2 bases, with 12 bases between them. Per the germline V gene, CDR1 is MDHEN and CDR2 is SYDVKM. The chain's CDR3 is CASSSATSTYEQYF. The CDR3 DNA sequence: TGTGCCAGCAGTTCCGCGACAAGCACCTACGAGCAGTACTTC.

V gene TRBV5-6 combines with J gene TRBJ2-5; the match to TRBD2 covers 13 bases. The length of the CDR3 is 17 residues. The ends lost 4 bases at V and 5 bases at J; junction bases unmatched: 11. CDR1 and CDR2 (germline): SGHDT, YYEEEE. CDR3: CASSAQSTSGGRETQYF. DNA for the CDR3: TGTGCCAGCAGCGCCCAATCGACTAGCGGGGGGAGGGAGACCCAGTACTTC.

The chain links TRBV27 to TRBJ2-6; TRBD1 agrees at 8 bases. Germline-derived CDR1 and CDR2 are MNHEY and SMNVEV (reference sequence). V dropped 4 bases and J dropped 3; count of bases not matched to a gene: 8. The CDR3 is 17 residues long. In DNA, the CDR3 is TGTGCCAGCAGTTCCGCGACAGGGGTCCTTGGGGCCAACGTCCTGACTTTC. This codes for CASSSATGVLGANVLTF.

The chain combines TRBV27 with TRBJ2-7, with D possibly matching TRBD2 (6 bases). The CDR3 length is 15 residues. V was clipped by 2 bases and J by 2 bases, with 13 bases between them. Per the germline V gene, CDR1 is MNHEY and CDR2 is SMNVEV (reference sequence). Written as DNA, the CDR3 is TGTGCCAGCAGTTTAAAGCGCTGGGGGGCCTACGAGCAGTACTTC. It encodes CASSLKRWGAYEQYF.

This chain joins TRBV2 and TRBJ1-5; maybe TRBD1 (5 bases). The germline V gene encodes CDR1 SNHLY and CDR2 FYNNEI. V was trimmed by 3 bases and J by 6 bases, leaving 21 bases between them. This CDR3 has 17 amino acids. The CDR3 reads CASSEGPGMVGGQPQHF. Here the CDR3 DNA reads TGTGCCAGCAGTGAGGGTCCAGGGATGGTGGGGGGTCAGCCCCAGCATTTT. Combining the CDR3 with reference TRBV2 and TRBJ1-5 gives the whole variable domain EPEVTQTPSHQVTQMGQEVILRCVPISNHLYFYWYRQILGQKVEFLVSFYNNEISEKSEIFDDQFSVERPDGSNFTLKIRSTKLEDSAMYFCASSEGPGMVGGQPQHFGDGTRLSIL.

The chain uses TRBV5-5 and TRBJ1-1; 8 nucleotides align to TRBD1. The CDR3 is 12 residues long. The germline V gene has CDR1 SGHKS and CDR2 YYEKEE (reference sequence). Germline trimming cut 3 bases from V and 8 bases from J; bases unmatched to any gene: 3. The CDR3 loop is CASSSYRGEAFF. The CDR3 bases are TGTGCCAGCAGCTCCTACAGGGGGGAAGCTTTCTTT.

V usage is TRBV7-2 and J usage is TRBJ2-5; a possible D gene is TRBD2 (6 bases). Trimming cost V 0 bases and J 5 bases, with 19 bases left between them. The CDR3 is made up of 17 amino acids. The germline gives CDR1 SGHTA, CDR2 FQGNSA. CDR3 nucleotides: TGTGCCAGCAGCTTAGCTAGCGGAGCCCCCCGGGTGGAGACCCAGTACTTC. This translates into CASSLASGAPRVETQYF.

V and J are TRBV28 and TRBJ2-3; 9 nucleotides match TRBD2. The length of the CDR3 is 14 residues. CDR1 and CDR2 (germline): MDHEN, SYDVKM. V was pared by 8 bases and J by 6 bases, with 9 bases of the junction left unmatched. CDR3 sequence reads: CASEWREGRDTQYF. Here the CDR3 DNA reads TGTGCCAGCGAGTGGCGGGAGGGTCGGGATACGCAGTATTTT.

The chain couples TRBV6-1 to TRBJ2-7; tentative D call: TRBD1 (5 bases). Germline CDR1 reads MNHNS; CDR2 reads SASEGT. The CDR3 extends over 15 amino acids. V lost 4 bases to trimming and J lost 0 bases, with 13 bases between them. CDR3 nucleotides: TGTGCCAGCAGTGTCGGACACCGCCTCTCCTACGAGCAGTACTTC. Translating gives CASSVGHRLSYEQYF.

V usage is TRBV7-9 and J usage is TRBJ2-3, with D tentatively TRBD2 (6 bases). CDR1 and CDR2 (germline): SEHNR, FQNEAQ (reference sequence). Trimming shortened V by 5 bases and J by 0 bases, and 9 bases separated the two germline ends. The CDR3 runs 14 residues. CDR3 coding DNA: TGTGCCAGCAGCCGGGACTTGAGCACAGATACGCAGTATTTT. Its translation is CASSRDLSTDTQYF. Based on the CDR3 plus reference TRBV7-9 and TRBJ2-3, the full variable domain is DTGVSQNPRHKITKRGQNVTFRCDPISEHNRLYWYRQTLGQGPEFLTYFQNEAQLEKSRLLSDRFSAERPKGSFSTLEIQRTEQGDSAMYLCASSRDLSTDTQYFGPGTRLTVL.

V gene TRBV15 combines with J gene TRBJ1-1, with a tentative D call TRBD1 (5 bases). The CDR3 contains 13 residues. The germline V gene has CDR1 LNHNV and CDR2 YYDKDF (reference sequence). Trimming removed 5 bases at V and 1 base at J, with 8 bases between. This chain's CDR3 is CATSVQGNTEAFF. DNA of the CDR3: TGTGCCACCAGCGTCCAGGGGAACACTGAAGCTTTCTTT. Full variable domain (rest looked up from reference TRBV15 and TRBJ1-1): DAMVIQNPRYQVTQFGKPVTLSCSQTLNHNVMYWYQQKSSQAPKLLFHYYDKDFNNEADTPDNFQSRRPNTSFCFLDIRSPGLGDTAMYLCATSVQGNTEAFFGQGTRLTVV.

This rearrangement joins TRBV7-8 to TRBJ1-4; 7 positions match TRBD1. Germline values: CDR1 SGHVS, CDR2 FQNEAQ. The CDR3 covers 15 residues. Trimming removed 2 bases from V and 14 bases from J; junction bases left unmatched: 14. CDR3 region: CASSLIPSIDRVLFF. The CDR3 region has the DNA TGTGCCAGCAGCTTAATTCCCTCTATCGACAGGGTGCTGTTTTTT.

The chain is built from TRBV5-1 and TRBJ2-5; 7 bases are shared with TRBD1. Germline assignment: CDR1 SGHRS and CDR2 YFSETQ. V lost 2 bases to trimming and J lost 4 bases; unmatched junction nucleotides: 8. This CDR3 contains 15 residues. The CDR3, as DNA: TGCGCCAGCAGCTTTTCTACCGGGACAGTAGAGACCCAGTACTTC. This codes for CASSFSTGTVETQYF.

This clone has more than one count but fewer than ten. This chain joins TRBV9 and TRBJ2-1; 8 bases align to TRBD1. The CDR3 covers 14 residues. Germline values: CDR1 SGDLS, CDR2 YYNGEE. The V segment lost 3 bases and the J segment 4 bases; nucleotides outside the gene matches: 3. The CDR3 region is CASSDRQGYNEQFF. The CDR3 DNA follows: TGTGCCAGCAGCGATAGACAGGGGTACAATGAGCAGTTCTTC. Drawing the rest from reference TRBV9 and TRBJ2-1, the complete variable domain is DSGVTQTPKHLITATGQRVTLRCSPRSGDLSVYWYQQSLDQGLQFLIQYYNGEERAKGNILERFSAQQFPDLHSELNLSSLELGDSALYFCASSDRQGYNEQFFGPGTRLTVL.

The chain links TRBV7-2 to TRBJ1-2; TRBD1 aligns across 7 bases. With 4 bases clipped from V and 0 bases from J, the junction kept 8 bases outside the gene matches. CDR3 length: 16 amino acids. Germline CDR1 reads SGHTA; CDR2 reads FQGNSA. The CDR3 region is CASSSTGTASNYGYTF. CDR3 coding DNA: TGTGCCAGCAGCTCTACCGGGACAGCCTCTAACTATGGCTACACCTTC.

This sequence joins TRBV30 and TRBJ2-1; D gene uncertain. The V gene lost 2 bases and the J gene lost 0 bases, with 5 bases spanning the gap. There are 13 residues in the CDR3. The germline V gene encodes CDR1 GTSNPN and CDR2 SVGIG (reference sequence). CDR3 nucleotides: TGTGCCTGGAGTAGGAGCTCCTACAATGAGCAGTTCTTC. Its protein is CAWSRSSYNEQFF.

DNA for the CDR3: TGCGCCAGCAGTCCCTGGACTAGCGGGGGTACAGAGACCCAGTACTTC. This translates into CASSPWTSGGTETQYF. The gene calls are TRBV10-2 and TRBJ2-5, with 13 bases lining up with TRBD2. The germline V gene has CDR1 WSHSY and CDR2 SAAADI. CDR3 length: 16 amino acids. Germline trimming cut 5 bases from V and 4 bases from J; bases unmatched to any gene: 7.